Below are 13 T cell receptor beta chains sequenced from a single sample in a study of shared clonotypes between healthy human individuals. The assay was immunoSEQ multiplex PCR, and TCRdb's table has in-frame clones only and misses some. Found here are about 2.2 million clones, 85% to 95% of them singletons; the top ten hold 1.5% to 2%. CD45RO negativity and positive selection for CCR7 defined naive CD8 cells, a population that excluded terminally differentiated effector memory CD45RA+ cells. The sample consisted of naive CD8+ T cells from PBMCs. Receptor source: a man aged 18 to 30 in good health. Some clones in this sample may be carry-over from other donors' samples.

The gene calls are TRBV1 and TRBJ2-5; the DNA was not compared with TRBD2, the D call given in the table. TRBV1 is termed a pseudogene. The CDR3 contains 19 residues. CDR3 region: CTSSQDRASGKQLPETQYF. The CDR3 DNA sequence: TGCACCAGCAGCCAAGATCGGGCTAGCGGAAAACAGTTACCAGAGACCCAGTACTTC.

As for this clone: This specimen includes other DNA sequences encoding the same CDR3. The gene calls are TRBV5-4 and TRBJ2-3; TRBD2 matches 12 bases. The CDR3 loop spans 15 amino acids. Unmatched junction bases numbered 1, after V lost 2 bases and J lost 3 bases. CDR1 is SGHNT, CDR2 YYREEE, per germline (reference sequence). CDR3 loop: CASSLLAGGTDTQYF. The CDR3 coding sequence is TGTGCCAGCAGCTTACTAGCGGGAGGAACAGATACGCAGTATTTT.

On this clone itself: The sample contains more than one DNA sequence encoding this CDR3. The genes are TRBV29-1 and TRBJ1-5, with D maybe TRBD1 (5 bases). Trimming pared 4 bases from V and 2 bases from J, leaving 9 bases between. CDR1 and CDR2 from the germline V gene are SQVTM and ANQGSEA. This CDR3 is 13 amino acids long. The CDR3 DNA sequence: TGCAGCGTTGGGGGGGGAGGCAATCAGCCCCAGCATTTT. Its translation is CSVGGGGNQPQHF.

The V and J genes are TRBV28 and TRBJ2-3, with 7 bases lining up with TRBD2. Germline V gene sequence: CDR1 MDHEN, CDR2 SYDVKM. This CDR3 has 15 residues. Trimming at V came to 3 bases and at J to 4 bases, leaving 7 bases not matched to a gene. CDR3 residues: CASSLVGGWADTQYF. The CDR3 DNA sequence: TGTGCCAGCAGTTTGGTGGGAGGGTGGGCAGATACGCAGTATTTT.

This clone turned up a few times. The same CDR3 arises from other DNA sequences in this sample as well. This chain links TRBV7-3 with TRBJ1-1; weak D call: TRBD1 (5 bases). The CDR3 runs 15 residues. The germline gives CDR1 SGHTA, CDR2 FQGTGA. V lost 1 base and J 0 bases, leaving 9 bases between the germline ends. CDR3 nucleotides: TGTGCCAGCAGCTTAAGCGGGGGGTTGAACACTGAAGCTTTCTTT. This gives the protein CASSLSGGLNTEAFF.

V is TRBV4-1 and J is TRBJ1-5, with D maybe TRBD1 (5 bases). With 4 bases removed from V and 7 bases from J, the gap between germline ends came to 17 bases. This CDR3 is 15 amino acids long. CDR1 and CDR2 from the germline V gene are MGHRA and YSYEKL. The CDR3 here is CASSPTAGPGQPQHF. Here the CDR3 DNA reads TGCGCCAGCAGCCCCACGGCAGGGCCGGGGCAGCCCCAGCATTTT.

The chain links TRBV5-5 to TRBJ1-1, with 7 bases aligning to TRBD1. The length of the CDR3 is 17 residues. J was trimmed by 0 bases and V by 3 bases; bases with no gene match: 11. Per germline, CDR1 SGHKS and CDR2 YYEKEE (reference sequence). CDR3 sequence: CASSYGHRGYLNTEAFF. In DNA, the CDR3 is TGTGCCAGCAGCTACGGTCACAGGGGTTACTTGAACACTGAAGCTTTCTTT.

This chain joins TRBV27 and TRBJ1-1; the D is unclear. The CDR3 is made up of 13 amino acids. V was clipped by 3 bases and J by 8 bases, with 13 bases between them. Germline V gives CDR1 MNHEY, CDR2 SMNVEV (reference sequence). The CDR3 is CASSFSSPYEAFF. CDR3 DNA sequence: TGTGCCAGCAGTTTTTCGTCTCCGTACGAAGCTTTCTTT.

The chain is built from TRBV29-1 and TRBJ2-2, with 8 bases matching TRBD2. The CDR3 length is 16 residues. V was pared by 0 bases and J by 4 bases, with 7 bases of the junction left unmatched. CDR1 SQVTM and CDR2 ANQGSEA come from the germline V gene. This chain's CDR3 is CSVEEVTGGPTGELFF. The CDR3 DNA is TGCAGCGTTGAAGAGGTAACGGGAGGGCCCACCGGGGAGCTGTTTTTT.

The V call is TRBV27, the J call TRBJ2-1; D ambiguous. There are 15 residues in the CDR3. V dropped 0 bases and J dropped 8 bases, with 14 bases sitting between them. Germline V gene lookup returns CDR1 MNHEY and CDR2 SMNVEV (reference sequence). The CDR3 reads CASSLSRRPGYEQFF. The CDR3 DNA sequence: TGTGCCAGCAGTTTATCACGAAGGCCAGGATATGAGCAGTTCTTC.

CDR3 sequence (DNA): TGTGCCAGTAGAGGAAGAAGGGGGCCTCTACAAGAGACCCAGTACTTC. Translated: CASRGRRGPLQETQYF. The genes are TRBV19 and TRBJ2-5; 7 nucleotides agree with TRBD1. CDR1 and CDR2 (germline): LNHDA, SQIVND (reference sequence). The CDR3 has 16 amino acids. With V trimmed by 6 bases and J by 2 bases, 12 bases remained unmatched.

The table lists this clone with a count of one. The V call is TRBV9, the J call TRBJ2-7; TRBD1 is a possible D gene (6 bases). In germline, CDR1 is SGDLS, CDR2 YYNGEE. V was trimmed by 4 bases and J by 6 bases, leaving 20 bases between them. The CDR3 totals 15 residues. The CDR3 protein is CASSPGLGQPSEQYF. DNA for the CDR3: TGTGCCAGCAGCCCAGGACTGGGACAACCTTCCGAGCAGTACTTC.

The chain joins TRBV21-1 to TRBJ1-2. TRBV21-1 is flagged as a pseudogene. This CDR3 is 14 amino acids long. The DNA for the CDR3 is TGTGCCAGCAGCAAATGGTCGGCCTATTATGGCTACACCTTC. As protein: CASSKWSAYYGYTF.